The 8 T cell receptor beta chains listed next were all sequenced from one sample in a study of patients and donors after allogeneic stem cell transplantation. TCRdb passed the RT-PCR reads through MiXCR, listing each CDR3 protein once. The sample shows some 880,000 distinct CDR3 sequences, over 15% of them seen only once. The sequenced sample was blood, either unsorted or a sorted T cell fraction (not recorded which). The receptors stem from a human donor who was either an allogeneic HSCT recipient or a stem cell or donor lymphocyte infusion donor (not recorded which). It is not recorded whose cells these are; they may come from a transplant donor.

This rearrangement joins TRBV4-2 to TRBJ1-5, with 11 nucleotides matching TRBD1. Germline V gives CDR1 LGHNA, CDR2 YNFKEQ. Trimming took 5 bases from V and 4 from J; bases not matched to a gene: 4. CDR3 length: 15 residues. CDR3 in amino acids: CASSWGQGVNQPQHF. CDR3 nucleotide sequence: TGTGCCAGCAGCTGGGGACAGGGGGTAAATCAGCCCCAGCATTTT.

This chain joins TRBV24-1 and TRBJ2-1; D tentatively fits TRBD1 or TRBD2 (5 bases each). Trimming removed 5 bases at V and 0 bases at J, with 19 bases between. CDR1 and CDR2 (germline): KGHDR, SFDVKD. This CDR3 spans 18 amino acids. CDR3 nucleotides: TGTGCCACCAGTGGCCAGGGTTTGGGAGACAGCTCCTACAATGAGCAGTTCTTC. Residues: CATSGQGLGDSSYNEQFF.

The chain carries TRBV12-3 or TRBV12-4 and TRBJ2-2; D ambiguous. This CDR3 comprises 16 residues. V lost 6 bases, J lost 3 bases, and 17 bases lay in between. CDR3 region: CASSSKDGSDTGELFF. The CDR3 bases are TGTGCCAGCAGCTCTAAGGATGGTTCGGACACCGGGGAGCTGTTTTTT.

The chain has TRBV3-1 and TRBJ1-1; D remains unclear. The CDR3 runs 15 residues. Germline loops: CDR1 LGHDT, CDR2 YNNKEL (reference sequence). Trimming removed 1 base at V and 7 bases at J, with 16 bases between. The CDR3 reads CASSQVARAAGEAFF. The CDR3 DNA sequence: TGTGCCAGCAGCCAAGTCGCACGGGCGGCAGGTGAAGCTTTCTTT.

This clonotype was recorded a few times. The chain recombines TRBV5-1 with TRBJ2-5, with no clear D. There are 13 residues in the CDR3. Germline assignment: CDR1 SGHRS and CDR2 YFSETQ. The V gene lost 3 bases and the J gene lost 1 base, with 7 bases spanning the gap. Here the CDR3 reads CASSSQSQETQYF. The CDR3 DNA sequence: TGCGCCAGCAGCTCACAGAGCCAAGAGACCCAGTACTTC.

This rearrangement joins TRBV9 to TRBJ2-1; 7 bases map to TRBD2. The V segment lost 4 bases and the J segment 10 bases; nucleotides outside the gene matches: 11. The CDR3 length is 14 residues. Germline lookup yields CDR1 SGDLS and CDR2 YYNGEE. CDR3 sequence: CASSYGTMGQEQFF. CDR3 nucleotides: TGTGCCAGCAGCTATGGGACTATGGGGCAGGAGCAGTTCTTC.

This clonotype was counted a few times. The chain joins TRBV2 to TRBJ1-5; D may be TRBD1 (5 bases). V lost 1 base to trimming and J lost 5 bases, with 12 bases between them. This CDR3 contains 15 residues. Germline loops: CDR1 SNHLY, CDR2 FYNNEI. DNA of the CDR3: TGTGCCAGCAGTGAAGGCAGGGTGGGGGATCAGCCCCAGCATTTT. Protein: CASSEGRVGDQPQHF.

The table lists this clonotype with a few counts. The chain couples TRBV11-2 to TRBJ2-2; 11 bases match TRBD1. V dropped 4 bases and J dropped 8; count of bases not matched to a gene: 3. Per the germline V gene, CDR1 is SGHAT and CDR2 is FQNNGV. The CDR3 length is 14 residues. Here the CDR3 reads CASSSDRGQGELFF. CDR3 DNA sequence: TGTGCCAGCAGCTCGGACAGGGGGCAAGGGGAGCTGTTTTTT.